Listed below are T cell receptor beta chains from one sample, sequenced in a study of T-cell reconstitution after alpha-beta-depleted transplantation in children. TCRdb re-called the PCR reads through MiXCR, storing one row per CDR3 protein. The sample carries about 1,000,000 distinct CDR3 sequences, roughly 29% recorded once. This sample comprised PBMCs, mostly from graft donor cells, obtained 360 days after TCRalphabeta/CD19-depleted stem cell transplant. The receptors originated from a boy under two years old who had a stem cell transplant for SCID, so the T cells may come from the graft donor. The conserved cysteine and the conserved F or W are not part of the CDR3 here. Each record gives: CDR3 protein, V gene, J gene.

cdr3_aa: ASSRTGLAGASYNEQF
v_call: TRBV7-3
j_call: TRBJ2-1

cdr3_aa: ASREDRATYEQY
v_call: TRBV6-1
j_call: TRBJ2-7

cdr3_aa: ASSSPNGLRNTEAF
v_call: TRBV5-6
j_call: TRBJ1-1

cdr3_aa: ASSLIPEASRS
v_call: TRBV7-8
j_call: TRBJ2-7

cdr3_aa: ASNPGTSGGPYEQY
v_call: TRBV27
j_call: TRBJ2-7

cdr3_aa: ASSPPRFSYNEQF
v_call: TRBV5-1
j_call: TRBJ2-1

cdr3_aa: ASSYRQGAGEQY
v_call: TRBV6-5
j_call: TRBJ2-7

cdr3_aa: ASSSFRGGRGQF
v_call: TRBV7-2
j_call: TRBJ2-1

cdr3_aa: ASRQQGSQKDTQY
v_call: TRBV12-3/TRBV12-4
j_call: TRBJ2-3

cdr3_aa: ATSRLAGAYEQY
v_call: TRBV15
j_call: TRBJ2-7

cdr3_aa: ASKGDPKGKLF
v_call: TRBV7-3
j_call: TRBJ1-4

cdr3_aa: ATAQTKETQY
v_call: TRBV10-3
j_call: TRBJ2-5

cdr3_aa: ASSHPKGDRSNTEAF
v_call: TRBV4-1
j_call: TRBJ1-1

cdr3_aa: SASLFAGAYNEQF
v_call: TRBV20-1
j_call: TRBJ2-1

cdr3_aa: ASSSVRTAVYEQF
v_call: TRBV5-5
j_call: TRBJ2-1

cdr3_aa: ASSWDRGRPNTIY
v_call: TRBV6-5
j_call: TRBJ1-3

cdr3_aa: SARSQGVASYEQY
v_call: TRBV20-1
j_call: TRBJ2-7

cdr3_aa: ASSLLAGPYEQY
v_call: TRBV28
j_call: TRBJ2-7

cdr3_aa: SARRDRDNSPLH
v_call: TRBV20-1
j_call: TRBJ1-6

cdr3_aa: ASSYLTQGRDTEAF
v_call: TRBV6-5
j_call: TRBJ1-1

cdr3_aa: ASKRTENTEAF
v_call: TRBV12-3/TRBV12-4
j_call: TRBJ1-1

cdr3_aa: ASSLGTGTANQPQH
v_call: TRBV7-9
j_call: TRBJ1-5

cdr3_aa: ASSTTDWDRGVMRTDTQY
v_call: TRBV11-2
j_call: TRBJ2-3

cdr3_aa: ASSARLGTSRETQY
v_call: TRBV12-3/TRBV12-4
j_call: TRBJ2-5

cdr3_aa: SALRFSTMNTEAF
v_call: TRBV20-1
j_call: TRBJ1-1

cdr3_aa: ASSLKSRGVMNTEAF
v_call: TRBV5-1
j_call: TRBJ1-1

cdr3_aa: ASSVGHDSGNTIY
v_call: TRBV9
j_call: TRBJ1-3

cdr3_aa: ASSPSSGGGVLNEQF
v_call: TRBV3-1
j_call: TRBJ2-1

cdr3_aa: ASSQGMERGSQETQY
v_call: TRBV4-1
j_call: TRBJ2-5

cdr3_aa: ASSQDSAAEQF
v_call: TRBV4-3
j_call: TRBJ2-1

cdr3_aa: ASSENPIYEQY
v_call: TRBV2
j_call: TRBJ2-7

cdr3_aa: SARNRGRSTEAF
v_call: TRBV20-1
j_call: TRBJ1-1

cdr3_aa: ATSRDGRGGNEQF
v_call: TRBV15
j_call: TRBJ2-1

cdr3_aa: SVINTEAF
v_call: TRBV29-1
j_call: TRBJ1-1

cdr3_aa: ASSSKSTGTSPHEQY
v_call: TRBV7-8
j_call: TRBJ2-7

cdr3_aa: ASSLGRHETQY
v_call: TRBV5-6
j_call: TRBJ2-5

cdr3_aa: ASSPTKQETQY
v_call: TRBV28
j_call: TRBJ2-5

cdr3_aa: ASSLGVRGSRGQPQH
v_call: TRBV13
j_call: TRBJ1-5

cdr3_aa: ATSAVGSYNEQF
v_call: TRBV24-1
j_call: TRBJ2-1

cdr3_aa: ASREQGNNNQPQH
v_call: TRBV6-1
j_call: TRBJ1-5

cdr3_aa: ASSQSPGHPYEQY
v_call: TRBV4-1
j_call: TRBJ2-7

cdr3_aa: ASSEWNPTRHYEQY
v_call: TRBV6-1
j_call: TRBJ2-7

cdr3_aa: ASRVATWTGDGQPQH
v_call: TRBV12-3/TRBV12-4
j_call: TRBJ1-5

cdr3_aa: ASNGIRYSYEQY
v_call: TRBV28
j_call: TRBJ2-7

cdr3_aa: ASSEALRGAGYNEQF
v_call: TRBV6-1
j_call: TRBJ2-1

cdr3_aa: SARGHSDQETQY
v_call: TRBV29-1
j_call: TRBJ2-5